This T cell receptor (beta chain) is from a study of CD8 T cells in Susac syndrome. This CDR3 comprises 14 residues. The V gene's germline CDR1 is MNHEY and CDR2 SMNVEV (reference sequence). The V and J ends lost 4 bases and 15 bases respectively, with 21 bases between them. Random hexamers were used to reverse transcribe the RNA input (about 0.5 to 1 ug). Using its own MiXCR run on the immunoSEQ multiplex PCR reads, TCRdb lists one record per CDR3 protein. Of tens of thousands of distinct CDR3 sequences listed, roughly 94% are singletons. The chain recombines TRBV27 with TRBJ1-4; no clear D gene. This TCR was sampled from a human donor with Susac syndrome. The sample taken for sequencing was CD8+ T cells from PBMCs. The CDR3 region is CASSSSGTGWALFF. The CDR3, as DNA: TGTGCCAGCAGTTCGAGCGGAACCGGGTGGGCGTTGTTTTTT. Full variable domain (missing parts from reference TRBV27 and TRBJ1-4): EAQVTQNPRYLITVTGKKLTVTCSQNMNHEYMSWYRQDPGLGLRQIYYSMNVEVTDKGDVPEGYKVSRKEKRNFPLILESPSPNQTSLYFCASSSSGTGWALFFGSGTQLSVL.